Below, 32 T cell receptor beta chains from the same sample are listed, as sequenced in a study of T cell changes during pregnancy in multiple sclerosis. The repertoire was sequenced with immunoSEQ multiplex PCR; TCRdb's copy has only in-frame clones and lacks some. The data hold approximately 61,000 clones, with 88% observed a single time. The input for sequencing was peripheral blood, taken in the first trimester of pregnancy. These receptors were obtained from a female donor with multiple sclerosis, enrolled in a pregnancy study.

V is TRBV28 and J is TRBJ2-7; D is unresolved. CDR3 size: 14 residues. Trimming left V 3 bases short and J 2 bases short, with 11 bases between. Germline V gene sequence: CDR1 MDHEN, CDR2 SYDVKM. As DNA, the CDR3 is TGTGCCAGCAGTTTTGGTCTCTCAGCCTACGAGCAGTACTTC. This sequence encodes CASSFGLSAYEQYF.

The V call is TRBV29-1, the J call TRBJ2-1; 10 bases agree with TRBD2. Germline V gene data show CDR1 as SQVTM and CDR2 as ANQGSEA. The CDR3 runs to 14 residues. V gave up 6 bases and J gave up 4 bases; unmatched junction bases: 6. The CDR3 loop reads CSVAGTSEYNEQFF. CDR3 nucleotide sequence: TGCAGCGTGGCCGGGACTAGCGAATACAATGAGCAGTTCTTC.

This rearrangement joins TRBV12-5 to TRBJ2-1; the D is unclear. Trimming removed 5 bases at V and 6 bases at J, with 2 bases between. Germline V gene lookup returns CDR1 LGHNT and CDR2 FRNRAP. This CDR3 comprises 10 residues. CDR3 residues: CASGLNEQFF. In DNA, the CDR3 is TGTGCTAGTGGTCTCAATGAGCAGTTCTTC.

This clone occurred many times. The CDR3 DNA sequence: TGTGCCAGCAGCTCCCGACTAGCGGGAGGGGTCGGGGAGCTGTTTTTT. It codes for CASSSRLAGGVGELFF. The chain joins TRBV9 to TRBJ2-2; 14 bases line up with TRBD2. CDR1 is SGDLS and CDR2 is YYNGEE in the germline V gene. This CDR3 has 16 amino acids. Losses at the gene ends were 4 bases for V and 7 bases for J; bases not matched to a gene: 6.

This chain links TRBV28 with TRBJ1-2, with 9 bases lining up with TRBD1. The CDR3 sequence is 12 residues long. With V trimmed by 6 bases and J by 4 bases, 0 bases remained unmatched. Germline values: CDR1 MDHEN, CDR2 SYDVKM. In DNA form, the CDR3 reads TGTGCCAGCAGACAGGGGGCCTATGGCTACACCTTC. It yields the protein CASRQGAYGYTF.

The rearrangement uses TRBV2 and TRBJ1-5, with TRBD1 as a possible D gene (6 bases). CDR3 length: 13 residues. Germline CDR1 SNHLY, CDR2 FYNNEI. V dropped 8 bases and J dropped 5 bases, with 13 bases sitting between them. CDR3 loop: CASGRGDHQPQHF. The CDR3 nucleotides read TGTGCCAGCGGCAGGGGTGATCATCAGCCCCAGCATTTT.

The V and J genes are TRBV6-1 and TRBJ2-5; TRBD1 aligns across 8 bases. In germline, CDR1 is MNHNS, CDR2 SASEGT. The CDR3 has 16 amino acids. V was pared by 2 bases and J by 4 bases, with 9 bases of the junction left unmatched. CDR3 region: CASSEMEGQGGETQYF. The CDR3 DNA follows: TGTGCCAGCAGTGAAATGGAAGGACAGGGAGGAGAGACCCAGTACTTC.

The chain is built from TRBV20-1 and TRBJ2-7, with D maybe TRBD2 (6 bases). CDR3 length equals 11 residues. Germline-derived CDR1 and CDR2 are DFQATT and SNEGSKA (reference sequence). The V end lost 6 bases, the J end lost 5 bases, and 11 bases lay between the germline ends. The CDR3 sequence is CSAPEGHEQYF. In nucleotides, the CDR3 is TGCAGTGCCCCGGAGGGCCACGAGCAGTACTTC.

CDR3 amino acids: CSASGNSYNEQFF. The CDR3 nucleotides are TGCAGCGCTAGCGGGAACTCCTACAATGAGCAGTTCTTC. The chain uses TRBV29-1 and TRBJ2-1; 9 bases agree with TRBD2. The V segment lost 7 bases and the J segment 0 bases; nucleotides outside the gene matches: 1. This CDR3 is built from 13 residues. CDR1 is SQVTM and CDR2 is ANQGSEA in the germline V gene.

The sample holds one count of this clone. V and J are TRBV2 and TRBJ2-2; D might be TRBD1 (5 bases). Deletions cut 9 bases from V and 1 base from J, with 9 bases between. CDR3 length: 13 amino acids. Germline lookup yields CDR1 SNHLY and CDR2 FYNNEI. The chain's CDR3 is CASGAENTGELFF. Here the CDR3 DNA reads TGTGCCAGTGGGGCAGAGAACACCGGGGAGCTGTTTTTT.

This clone was picked up a small number of times. This chain joins TRBV30 and TRBJ1-1; no definite D call. This CDR3 region has 13 residues. Per germline, CDR1 GTSNPN and CDR2 SVGIG (reference sequence). Trimming shortened V by 5 bases and J by 3 bases, and 13 bases separated the two germline ends. The DNA for the CDR3 is TGTGCCTGGTTTACGGGAGAGGACACTGAAGCTTTCTTT. Amino acids: CAWFTGEDTEAFF.

The chain combines TRBV27 with TRBJ2-1; TRBD1 matches 7 bases. The CDR3 is 13 amino acids. V dropped 3 bases and J dropped 9; count of bases not matched to a gene: 5. Germline V gene lookup returns CDR1 MNHEY and CDR2 SMNVEV (reference sequence). The CDR3 sequence: CASSFNTGVEQFF. CDR3 coding DNA: TGTGCCAGCAGTTTCAATACAGGGGTTGAGCAGTTCTTC.

V is TRBV10-3 and J is TRBJ2-5; TRBD2 matches 8 bases. V shed 2 bases and J 0 bases; nucleotides not matched to a gene: 2. The CDR3 consists of 15 residues. Germline V gene lookup returns CDR1 ENHRY and CDR2 SYGVKD. The CDR3 DNA reads as TGTGCCATCAGTGAGGGAGCGGGGGACCAAGAGACCCAGTACTTC. It translates to CAISEGAGDQETQYF.

In nucleotides, the CDR3 is TGTGCCAGTAGTATAGGGGTGGAGGGTGAGCAGTTCTTC. Translation gives CASSIGVEGEQFF. The chain joins TRBV19 to TRBJ2-1; TRBD2 might be the D (6 bases). Germline CDR1 is LNHDA and CDR2 is SQIVND (reference sequence). Trimming removed 1 base at V and 9 bases at J, with 10 bases between. The CDR3 has 13 residues. The full variable domain, its missing parts supplied by reference TRBV19 and TRBJ2-1, is DGGITQSPKYLFRKEGQNVTLSCEQNLNHDAMYWYRQDPGQGLRLIYYSQIVNDFQKGDIAEGYSVSREKKESFPLTVTSAQKNPTAFYLCASSIGVEGEQFFGPGTRLTVL.

The chain combines TRBV6-1 with TRBJ1-1; D is uncertain. The CDR3 runs to 15 residues. V lost 2 bases and J 0 bases, leaving 10 bases between the germline ends. Germline V lookup: CDR1 MNHNS, CDR2 SASEGT. CDR3 nucleotide sequence: TGTGCCAGCAGTGAAAGTGTGGCGGTGAACACTGAAGCTTTCTTT. Its protein product is CASSESVAVNTEAFF.

The chain employs TRBV4-1 and TRBJ2-7; D not resolved. This CDR3 comprises 12 residues. V was cut by 3 bases and J by 3 bases, with 6 bases left in between. Germline V gene sequence: CDR1 MGHRA, CDR2 YSYEKL. DNA of the CDR3: TGCGCCAGCAGCCACCCAAACTACGAGCAGTACTTC. Amino acids: CASSHPNYEQYF.

The V and J genes are TRBV19 and TRBJ1-2, with D uncertain. Germline V gives CDR1 LNHDA, CDR2 SQIVND (reference sequence). The CDR3 extends over 13 amino acids. Trimming removed 5 bases at V and 3 bases at J, with 10 bases between. This CDR3 reads CASSVRSHYGYTF. The CDR3 nucleotides read TGTGCCAGTAGTGTACGGAGCCACTATGGCTACACCTTC.

The rearrangement joins TRBV6-6 to TRBJ2-7; TRBD2 matches at 12 bases. The CDR3 length is 15 residues. Germline trimming cut 6 bases from V and 0 bases from J; bases unmatched to any gene: 3. Germline CDR1 is MNHNY and CDR2 is SVGAGI (reference sequence). CDR3 coding DNA: TGTGCCAGCAGGCTAGCGGGAGGGCCCTCCTACGAGCAGTACTTC. Its translation is CASRLAGGPSYEQYF.

The chain has TRBV5-1 and TRBJ1-4; a weak D match, TRBD1 (5 bases). CDR1 is SGHRS and CDR2 is YFSETQ in the germline V gene. Trimming stripped 4 bases from V and 0 bases from J, with 16 bases between. The CDR3 runs 17 residues. The CDR3: CASSVGGGLATNEKLFF. The DNA for the CDR3 is TGCGCCAGCAGCGTCGGGGGGGGACTTGCAACTAATGAAAAACTGTTTTTT.

V is TRBV5-1 and J is TRBJ2-3, with TRBD2 matching 9 bases. CDR1 and CDR2 from the germline V gene are SGHRS and YFSETQ. Trimming took 0 bases from V and 4 from J; bases not matched to a gene: 3. The CDR3 consists of 15 residues. CDR3 residues: CASSLGLAGSDTQYF. CDR3 nucleotides: TGCGCCAGCAGCTTGGGGCTAGCGGGATCAGATACGCAGTATTTT.

In its sample, this clone was seen once. V and J are TRBV6-4 and TRBJ2-1; 11 positions agree with TRBD2. Germline CDR1 MRHNA, CDR2 SNTAGT. This CDR3 region has 18 residues. V dropped 1 base and J dropped 4; count of bases not matched to a gene: 9. For the CDR3, the DNA is TGTGCCAGCAGTGACTGGCCTAGCGGGAGGCCCCCTTACAATGAGCAGTTCTTC. Its translation: CASSDWPSGRPPYNEQFF.

This sequence joins TRBV10-1 and TRBJ2-5; D not certain. CDR1 is WNHNN, CDR2 SYGVQD, per germline (reference sequence). Trimming removed 3 bases at V and 9 bases at J, with 11 bases between. The CDR3 loop spans 12 amino acids. CDR3 sequence: CASSDYQSAQYF. In DNA, the CDR3 is TGCGCCAGCAGTGACTATCAAAGTGCCCAGTACTTC.

The V gene is TRBV5-4, the J gene TRBJ2-1; 9 bases map to TRBD2. This CDR3 region has 16 residues. Trimming removed 2 bases from V and 2 bases from J; junction bases left unmatched: 5. Germline-derived CDR1 and CDR2 are SGHNT and YYREEE (reference sequence). DNA for the CDR3: TGTGCCAGCAGCTTACCGGCGGGAGGGCCCTACAATGAGCAGTTCTTC. Its protein product is CASSLPAGGPYNEQFF.

The chain carries TRBV19 and TRBJ2-7; 9 bases are a match to TRBD1. The V gene end was trimmed by 8 bases and the J gene end by 7 bases; junction bases not matched to a gene: 6. The CDR3 has 12 residues. Germline V gene sequence: CDR1 LNHDA, CDR2 SQIVND (reference sequence). CDR3 coding DNA: TGTGCCAGTGGGACAGGGTGGAGGGAGCAGTACTTC. It translates to CASGTGWREQYF.

The V gene is TRBV10-2, the J gene TRBJ1-1; D remains unclear. This CDR3 is 12 amino acids long. CDR1 is WSHSY and CDR2 is SAAADI in the germline V gene. With 2 bases removed from V and 8 bases from J, the gap between germline ends came to 9 bases. Here the CDR3 DNA reads TGCGCCAGCAGTGAGGGAGGGAGCGAAGCTTTCTTT. This translates into CASSEGGSEAFF.

This chain uses TRBV28 with TRBJ1-4, with 8 bases aligning to TRBD1. The CDR3 totals 13 residues. The V gene end was trimmed by 6 bases and the J gene end by 16 bases; junction bases not matched to a gene: 13. CDR1 and CDR2 from the germline V gene are MDHEN and SYDVKM. CDR3 loop: CASRPRTGWTGFF. The CDR3 bases are TGTGCCAGCAGACCTCGGACAGGGTGGACTGGGTTTTTT.

V gene TRBV2 combines with J gene TRBJ1-2, with D perhaps matching TRBD1 (5 bases). Germline V CDR1 and CDR2: SNHLY, FYNNEI. V dropped 6 bases and J dropped 3 bases, with 17 bases sitting between them. This CDR3 is built from 15 residues. The CDR3: CASSHDSYSYYGYTF. The CDR3, as DNA: TGTGCCAGCAGCCACGACAGCTACTCATACTATGGCTACACCTTC.

Details on this clone: The sample contains more than one DNA sequence encoding this CDR3. J is TRBJ2-1 and V is TRBV27; TRBD2 agrees at 14 bases. Germline CDR1 and CDR2: MNHEY and SMNVEV (reference sequence). The trim removed 8 bases at V and 8 bases at J, leaving 5 bases unmatched. The CDR3 extends over 14 amino acids. The CDR3, as DNA: TGTGCCAGCCGACTAGCGGGAGGGCCCGATGAGCAGTTCTTC. Its protein is CASRLAGGPDEQFF.

V and J are TRBV9 and TRBJ2-6; D perhaps matches TRBD2 (6 bases). V lost 1 base and J lost 2, with 10 bases in between. CDR1 and CDR2 from the germline V gene are SGDLS and YYNGEE. The CDR3 is 16 amino acids. The CDR3 bases are TGTGCCAGCAGCGTAACAGGAGGGGCTGGGGCCAACGTCCTGACTTTC. It codes for CASSVTGGAGANVLTF.

V usage is TRBV6-1 and J usage is TRBJ2-1; no firm D call. The CDR3 contains 11 residues. Germline CDR1 reads MNHNS; CDR2 reads SASEGT. Trimming removed 3 bases at V and 9 bases at J, with 6 bases between. The CDR3 coding sequence is TGTGCCAGCAGTGATTTGAGTGAGCAGTTCTTC. This gives the protein CASSDLSEQFF.

The CDR3 here is CASSPPSGTRTDTQYF. CDR3 sequence (DNA): TGTGCCAGCAGCCCCCCTAGCGGGACCCGCACAGATACGCAGTATTTT. The gene calls are TRBV9 and TRBJ2-3, with 9 positions matching TRBD2. The CDR3 loop spans 16 amino acids. Germline CDR1 reads SGDLS; CDR2 reads YYNGEE. V shed 4 bases and J 1 base; nucleotides not matched to a gene: 7.

V gene TRBV30 combines with J gene TRBJ2-5; weak D call: TRBD2 (5 bases). This CDR3 has 11 amino acids. V was shortened by 4 bases and J by 4 bases, with 7 bases between the two germline ends. The germline gives CDR1 GTSNPN, CDR2 SVGIG (reference sequence). As DNA, the CDR3 is TGTGCCTGGACTAGCCCAGAGACCCAGTACTTC. Protein sequence: CAWTSPETQYF.